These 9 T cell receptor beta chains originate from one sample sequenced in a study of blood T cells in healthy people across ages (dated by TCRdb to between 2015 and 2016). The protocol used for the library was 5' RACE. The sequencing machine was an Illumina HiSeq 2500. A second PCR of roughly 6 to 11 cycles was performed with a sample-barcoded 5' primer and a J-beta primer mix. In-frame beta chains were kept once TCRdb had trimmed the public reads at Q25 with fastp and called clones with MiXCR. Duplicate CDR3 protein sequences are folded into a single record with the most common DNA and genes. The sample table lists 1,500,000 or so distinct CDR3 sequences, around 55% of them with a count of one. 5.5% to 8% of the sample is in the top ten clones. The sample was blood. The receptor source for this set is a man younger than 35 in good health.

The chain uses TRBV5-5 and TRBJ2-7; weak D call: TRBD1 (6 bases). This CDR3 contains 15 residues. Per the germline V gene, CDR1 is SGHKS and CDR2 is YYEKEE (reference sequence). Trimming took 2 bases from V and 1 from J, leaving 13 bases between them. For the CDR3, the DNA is TGTGCCAGCAGCTTACAGGGCGGTGGGTCCTACGAGCAGTACTTC. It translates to CASSLQGGGSYEQYF.

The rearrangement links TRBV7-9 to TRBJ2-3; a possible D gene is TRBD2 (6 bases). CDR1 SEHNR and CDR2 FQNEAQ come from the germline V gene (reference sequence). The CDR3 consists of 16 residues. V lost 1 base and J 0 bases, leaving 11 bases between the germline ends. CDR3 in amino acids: CASSLEWRESTDTQYF. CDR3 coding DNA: TGTGCCAGCAGCTTAGAATGGCGGGAAAGCACAGATACGCAGTATTTT.

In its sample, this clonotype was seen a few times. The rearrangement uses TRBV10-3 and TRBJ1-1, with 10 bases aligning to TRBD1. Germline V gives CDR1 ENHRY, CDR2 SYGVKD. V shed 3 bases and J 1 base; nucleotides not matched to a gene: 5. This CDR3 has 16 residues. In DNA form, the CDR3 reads TGTGCCATCAGTGAAGGAGGACAGGGGGGGAACACTGAAGCTTTCTTT. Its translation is CAISEGGQGGNTEAFF.

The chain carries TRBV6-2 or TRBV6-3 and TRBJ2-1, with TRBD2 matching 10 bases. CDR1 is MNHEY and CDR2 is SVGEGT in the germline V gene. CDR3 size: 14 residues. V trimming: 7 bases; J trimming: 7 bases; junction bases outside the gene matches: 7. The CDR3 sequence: CASIRAGGPNEQFF. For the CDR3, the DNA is TGTGCCAGCATCCGAGCGGGGGGGCCAAATGAGCAGTTCTTC.

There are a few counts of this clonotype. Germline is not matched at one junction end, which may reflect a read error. CDR3 protein: CASSSRTSGGETQYF. The CDR3 nucleotides are TGTGCTAGCAGCTCCAGGACTAGCGGGGGAGAGACCCAGTACTTC. The V and J genes are TRBV7-7 and TRBJ2-5; 13 bases map to TRBD2. This CDR3 contains 15 residues. CDR1 SSHAT and CDR2 FNYEAQ come from the germline V gene (reference sequence).

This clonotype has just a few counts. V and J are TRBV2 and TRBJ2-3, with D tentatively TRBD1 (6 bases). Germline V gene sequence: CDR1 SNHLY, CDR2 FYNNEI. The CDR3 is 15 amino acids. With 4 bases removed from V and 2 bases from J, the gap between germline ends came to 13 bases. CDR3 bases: TGTGCCAGCAGTGTACAGGGTCTTCTCACAGATACGCAGTATTTT. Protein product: CASSVQGLLTDTQYF.

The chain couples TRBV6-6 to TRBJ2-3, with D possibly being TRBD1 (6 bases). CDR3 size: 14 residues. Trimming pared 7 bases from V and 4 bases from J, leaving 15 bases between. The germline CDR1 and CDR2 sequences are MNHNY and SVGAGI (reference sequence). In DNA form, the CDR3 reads TGTGCCAGCACCGAAGGCACAGGGCCAGATACGCAGTATTTT. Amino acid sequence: CASTEGTGPDTQYF.

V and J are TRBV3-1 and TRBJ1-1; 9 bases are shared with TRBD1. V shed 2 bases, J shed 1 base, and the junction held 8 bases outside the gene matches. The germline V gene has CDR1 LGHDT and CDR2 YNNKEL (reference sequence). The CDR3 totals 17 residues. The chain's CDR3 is CASSQTVNRGPNTEAFF. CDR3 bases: TGTGCCAGCAGCCAAACGGTAAACAGGGGGCCGAACACTGAAGCTTTCTTT.

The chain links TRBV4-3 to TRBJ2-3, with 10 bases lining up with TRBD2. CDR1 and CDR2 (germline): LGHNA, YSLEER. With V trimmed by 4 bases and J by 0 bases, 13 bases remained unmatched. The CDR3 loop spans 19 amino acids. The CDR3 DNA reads TGCGCCAGCAGCCGCACCTCTAGCGGGGGCCACTTTAGCACAGATACGCAGTATTTT. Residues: CASSRTSSGGHFSTDTQYF.